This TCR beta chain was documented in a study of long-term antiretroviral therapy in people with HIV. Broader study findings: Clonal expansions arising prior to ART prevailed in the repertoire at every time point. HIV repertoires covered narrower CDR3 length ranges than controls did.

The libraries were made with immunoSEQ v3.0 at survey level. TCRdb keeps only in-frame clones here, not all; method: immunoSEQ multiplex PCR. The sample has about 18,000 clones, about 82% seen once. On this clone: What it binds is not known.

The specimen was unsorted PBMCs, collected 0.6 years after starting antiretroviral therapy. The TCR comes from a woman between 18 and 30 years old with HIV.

The CDR3 DNA reads as TGTGCCAGCAGTTTGTTAACTAGCGGTAGGGATGAGCAGTTCTTC. The encoded protein is CASSLLTSGRDEQFF. The chain employs TRBV27 and TRBJ2-1, with 8 positions matching TRBD2. V shed 3 bases, J shed 8 bases, and the junction held 9 bases outside the gene matches. Germline CDR1 is MNHEY and CDR2 is SMNVEV (reference sequence). The CDR3 has 15 amino acids.